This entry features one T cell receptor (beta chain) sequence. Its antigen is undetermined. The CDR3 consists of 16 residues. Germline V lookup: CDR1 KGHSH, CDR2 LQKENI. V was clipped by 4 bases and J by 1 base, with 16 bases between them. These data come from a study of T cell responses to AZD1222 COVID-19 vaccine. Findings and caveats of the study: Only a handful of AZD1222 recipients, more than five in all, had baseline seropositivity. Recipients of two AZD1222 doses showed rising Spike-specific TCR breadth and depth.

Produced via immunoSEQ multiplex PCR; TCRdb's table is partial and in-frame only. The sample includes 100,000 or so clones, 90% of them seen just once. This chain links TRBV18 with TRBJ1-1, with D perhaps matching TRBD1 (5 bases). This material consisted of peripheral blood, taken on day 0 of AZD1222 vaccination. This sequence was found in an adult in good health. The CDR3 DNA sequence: TGTGCCAGCTCACAGGGGCTAGTGTCGGGGAACACTGAAGCTTTCTTT. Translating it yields CASSQGLVSGNTEAFF.